This T cell receptor beta chain originates from a study of T cell responses to AZD1222 COVID-19 vaccine. TCRdb's table, derived via immunoSEQ multiplex PCR, lists solely in-frame clones and lacks some. There are some 96,000 clones in the sample; around 87% occur only once, and 4% to 5% lies in the top ten. The germline V gene has CDR1 SGHTA and CDR2 FQGNSA. The CDR3 totals 19 residues. V lost 0 bases and J lost 0; bases outside the gene matches: 9. Source: peripheral blood, taken on day 0 of MenACWY control vaccination. This receptor was taken from an adult in good health. J is TRBJ1-4 and V is TRBV7-2; TRBD1 matches at 8 bases. The CDR3 region is CASSLAGTGGHATNEKLFF. CDR3 in DNA: TGTGCCAGCAGCTTAGCGGGTACAGGGGGGCACGCAACTAATGAAAAACTGTTTTTT.